This record looks at one TCR beta chain sequence and its context. This clone appeared a single time. Which antigen it targets is not known. One base away there is no much larger clone; base qualities are not given. The CDR3 measures 17 amino acids from cysteine to phenylalanine. The entry retains the CDR3 DNA only, 51 bases that are in frame from base 1. Trimming leaves V shorter by 4 bases and J shorter by 3 bases, with the junction holding 11 bases beyond the gene matches. This entry comes from a study of OX40 agonist ivuxolimab in advanced cancers. Background for the entire study: The costimulatory receptor OX40 (CD134) was targeted by ivuxolimab, a fully human IgG2 agonistic monoclonal antibody. Partial responses occurred in three dose-escalation patients: two with cutaneous melanoma and one with hepatocellular carcinoma. Patients were allowed to have had prior anti-PD-1, anti-PD-L1 or anti-CTLA-4 therapy, and 30% to 40% of the dose-escalation patients had been treated with checkpoint inhibitors. The paper reports the monotherapy dose-escalation portion (N of about 54 patients) of the phase I ivuxolimab trial. Peripheral TCRbeta sequencing was intended to test whether TCR sequence diversity was altered and clonal T-cell expansion was caused by ivuxolimab. Intravenous ivuxolimab was administered to patients every 2 weeks at six dose levels: 0.01, 0.1, 0.3, 1.5, 3 and 10 mg/kg. A male proportion of roughly 80% and a mean age of approximately 61 years, ranging from roughly 23 to 79, were recorded for the dose-escalation cohort. Among the roughly 52 dose-escalation patients, around 20 had hepatocellular carcinoma, 15 melanoma, 9 renal cell carcinoma and 9 head and neck cancer. On the study overall, not on this receptor specifically: On average, CD8+ T cells showed more expanded clones than CD4+ T cells after ivuxolimab. At doses of 0.1 to 3.0 mg/kg, clonal expansion of both CD4+ and CD8+ blood T cells was observed from baseline to week 6. The antigen specificity of the peripheral T cells that underwent clonal expansion was not determined. Low levels of normalized T-cell clonal expansion were also seen in some nonresponding patients. In the 0.1-3.0 mg/kg groups, partial responders were among the patients with the lowest normalized peripheral clonal expansion, particularly in CD8+ T cells.

For sequencing of the TCRbeta CDR3 region, genomic DNA was extracted from the sorted cells. The immunoSEQ Assay was used to sequence the TCRbeta CDR3 regions. The source is immuneACCESS, and TCRdb retained only in-frame sequences with V and J called. Part of the clones is not carried over; for the studies checked, unresolved V genes explain less than half of this, and the remainder is unexplained. Within this sample are 35,000 to 40,000 clones, with around four fifths of them counted one time only. The ten largest make up roughly 21% of the sample. Patients with autoimmune disease history or receiving systemic immunosuppression were excluded from the trial. Peripheral blood for TCR sequencing was collected from all dose cohorts at baseline, on cycle 4 day 1, and on cycle 7 day 1. The samples were drawn from a first-in-human, open-label, multicenter phase I dose-escalation trial of ivuxolimab. Adults with locally advanced or metastatic melanoma, renal cell carcinoma, hepatocellular carcinoma or head and neck squamous cell carcinoma were enrolled in the trial. Before TCR sequencing, CD4+ T cells and CD8+ T cells from peripheral blood were sorted into separate populations.

This TCR derives from an adult with an advanced solid tumor such as melanoma, head and neck, liver or kidney cancer. The starting material was CD4+ or CD8+ T cells sorted from blood, obtained in a trial of the OX40 agonist ivuxolimab. Recombination connected TRBV23-1 to TRBJ2-3; TRBD2 agrees with 9 junctional bases. TRBV23-1 is classed as an ORF, of uncertain function. The bases read TGCGCCAGCAGTCTCCTCGGGGTAGCGGGGGAAACAGATACGCAGTATTTT. The resulting protein is CASSLLGVAGETDTQYF.